Following are 25 T cell receptor beta chains from one sample sequenced in a study of T cell changes during pregnancy in multiple sclerosis. TCRdb's table, derived via immunoSEQ multiplex PCR, lists solely in-frame clones and lacks some. The data contain tens of thousands of clones, more than 80% of them singletons. Sequencing used peripheral blood, obtained in the first trimester of pregnancy. Receptors originate from a female donor in good health, enrolled as a control in a pregnancy study.

The chain uses TRBV4-3 and TRBJ2-3; TRBD2 matches at 11 bases. With V trimmed by 0 bases and J by 4 bases, 6 bases remained unmatched. Looked up from germline, CDR1 is LGHNA and CDR2 is YSLEER. The CDR3 runs 17 residues. CDR3 sequence reads: CASSQDPSSGGSDTQYF. The CDR3, as DNA: TGCGCCAGCAGCCAAGATCCATCTAGCGGGGGGTCAGATACGCAGTATTTT.

The rearrangement uses TRBV19 and TRBJ2-7, with 7 bases matching TRBD1. Germline CDR1 and CDR2: LNHDA and SQIVND (reference sequence). V was clipped by 3 bases and J by 4 bases; unmatched bases: 9. The CDR3 has 15 amino acids. In nucleotides, the CDR3 is TGTGCCAGTAGTATCGGTGACAGGGCAGGGTACGAGCAGTACTTC. This translates into CASSIGDRAGYEQYF.

V gene TRBV5-1 combines with J gene TRBJ2-2, with D hard to call. The CDR3 totals 13 residues. Germline V gene sequence: CDR1 SGHRS, CDR2 YFSETQ. V lost 1 base to trimming and J lost 7 bases, with 8 bases between them. CDR3: CASSLLEIGELFF. The CDR3, as DNA: TGCGCCAGCAGCTTGCTAGAGATCGGGGAGCTGTTTTTT.

The chain uses TRBV4-3 and TRBJ2-2; 9 bases align to TRBD1. This CDR3 is 15 amino acids long. Germline V lookup: CDR1 LGHNA, CDR2 YSLEER. V shed 3 bases, J shed 7 bases, and the junction held 6 bases outside the gene matches. The CDR3 here is CASSHRTGAIGELFF. The CDR3 nucleotides are TGCGCCAGCAGCCACAGGACAGGGGCTATCGGGGAGCTGTTTTTT.

This chain links TRBV5-4 with TRBJ2-3, with 7 positions matching TRBD2. This CDR3 has 15 amino acids. Germline V gene data show CDR1 as SGHNT and CDR2 as YYREEE (reference sequence). Trimming took 4 bases from V and 6 from J; bases not matched to a gene: 11. This chain's CDR3 is CASSLGAGEWDTQYF. CDR3 coding DNA: TGTGCCAGCAGCCTCGGGGCGGGGGAATGGGATACGCAGTATTTT.

This clone was observed once. V and J are TRBV14 and TRBJ2-7, with TRBD1 matching over 7 bases. The V gene end was trimmed by 5 bases and the J gene end by 5 bases; junction bases not matched to a gene: 9. CDR3 length equals 14 residues. Germline CDR1 reads SGHDN; CDR2 reads FVKESK. The CDR3 bases are TGTGCCAGCAGCAGGGACAGTTTAAGCGACGAGCAGTACTTC. It specifies CASSRDSLSDEQYF.

This chain joins TRBV6-5 and TRBJ1-2, with D uncertain. The ends were cut back, 4 bases at V and 7 bases at J, with 10 bases in the middle. The CDR3 is made up of 12 amino acids. Germline V gene data show CDR1 as MNHEY and CDR2 as SVGAGI. The CDR3 protein is CASSSILSGYTF. CDR3 DNA sequence: TGTGCCAGCAGTTCTATCCTTTCTGGCTACACCTTC.

This chain links TRBV9 with TRBJ2-3; D is possibly TRBD1 (6 bases). Germline lookup yields CDR1 SGDLS and CDR2 YYNGEE. The CDR3 is 18 amino acids. V was pared by 3 bases and J by 4 bases, with 24 bases between. CDR3 residues: CASSAASGHLKFADTQYF. In DNA, the CDR3 is TGTGCCAGCAGCGCGGCTTCGGGACACCTGAAGTTCGCAGATACGCAGTATTTT.

This clone was picked up one time. The V gene is TRBV18, the J gene TRBJ1-1; a weak D match, TRBD1 (6 bases). The CDR3 extends over 15 amino acids. Deletions cut 4 bases from V and 3 bases from J, with 15 bases between. Germline V gives CDR1 KGHSH, CDR2 LQKENI. The CDR3 nucleotides read TGTGCCAGCTCACGTACGACAGGACTCGACACTGAAGCTTTCTTT. It translates to CASSRTTGLDTEAFF.

This chain joins TRBV30 and TRBJ2-3, with TRBD2 matching over 8 bases. Germline CDR1 is GTSNPN and CDR2 is SVGIG (reference sequence). The CDR3 is made up of 15 amino acids. The J segment lost 11 bases and the V segment lost 0 bases, leaving 13 bases of the junction unmatched. The CDR3 nucleotides are TGTGCCTGGAGTGTACCTAAGCGGGGGCTTCCGTGGCAGTATTTT. This translates into CAWSVPKRGLPWQYF.

This clone was observed a single time. The rearrangement joins TRBV18 to TRBJ1-1; 7 nucleotides line up with TRBD1. The germline V gene encodes CDR1 KGHSH and CDR2 LQKENI. The CDR3 has 14 residues. V dropped 4 bases and J dropped 5; count of bases not matched to a gene: 7. The CDR3 sequence is CASSRATGVTEAFF. The CDR3 region has the DNA TGTGCCAGCTCACGCGCTACAGGGGTGACTGAAGCTTTCTTT.

The chain combines TRBV30 with TRBJ1-5, with 9 nucleotides matching TRBD1. From germline, CDR1 is GTSNPN and CDR2 SVGIG (reference sequence). V lost 3 bases to trimming and J lost 1 base; unmatched junction nucleotides: 10. This CDR3 is 17 amino acids long. Here the CDR3 reads CAWSATSGQGSNQPQHF. The CDR3 nucleotides are TGTGCCTGGAGCGCAACATCGGGACAGGGAAGCAATCAGCCCCAGCATTTT.

The chain's CDR3 is CASTRGGQLNTEAFF. CDR3 DNA sequence: TGTGCCAGTACCCGAGGAGGCCAGCTGAACACTGAAGCTTTCTTT. The chain uses TRBV19 and TRBJ1-1; no clear D gene. The CDR3 length is 15 residues. Trimming stripped 7 bases from V and 0 bases from J, with 15 bases between. Germline V gives CDR1 LNHDA, CDR2 SQIVND (reference sequence).

The rearrangement uses TRBV27 and TRBJ2-3, with 10 bases identical to TRBD2. V lost 0 bases, J lost 4 bases, and 4 bases stayed unmatched. CDR1 and CDR2 (germline): MNHEY, SMNVEV (reference sequence). The CDR3 loop spans 16 amino acids. This CDR3 reads CASSLSLAGVADTQYF. CDR3 DNA sequence: TGTGCCAGCAGTTTATCCCTAGCGGGGGTTGCAGATACGCAGTATTTT.

This chain connects TRBV12-5 to TRBJ2-3, with D perhaps TRBD2 (5 bases). V gave up 7 bases and J gave up 3 bases, with 14 bases separating them. This CDR3 is built from 14 residues. Germline CDR1 is LGHNT and CDR2 is FRNRAP. The CDR3 loop is CASEKGSGTDTQYF. The CDR3 nucleotides are TGTGCTAGTGAAAAAGGGTCGGGGACAGATACGCAGTATTTT.

A single count supports this clone. This chain joins TRBV30 and TRBJ1-6, with D unclear. The CDR3 is 14 residues long. V was trimmed by 3 bases and J by 5 bases, leaving 11 bases between them. Germline values: CDR1 GTSNPN, CDR2 SVGIG (reference sequence). The CDR3 loop reads CAWSLGLNNSPLHF. For the CDR3, the DNA is TGTGCCTGGAGCCTTGGACTGAATAATTCACCCCTCCACTTT. Full variable domain (rest looked up from reference TRBV30 and TRBJ1-6): SQTIHQWPATLVQPVGSPLSLECTVEGTSNPNLYWYRQAAGRGLQLLFYSVGIGQISSEVPQNLSASRPQDRQFILSSKKLLLSDSGFYLCAWSLGLNNSPLHFGNGTRLTVT.

The gene calls are TRBV7-9 and TRBJ2-5; tentatively, D is TRBD1 (6 bases). The germline V gene has CDR1 SEHNR and CDR2 FQNEAQ (reference sequence). This CDR3 is 15 amino acids long. Trimming shortened V by 1 base and J by 5 bases, and 14 bases separated the two germline ends. The CDR3 loop is CASSLEGGGAETQYF. Here the CDR3 DNA reads TGTGCCAGCAGCTTAGAAGGTGGGGGCGCGGAGACCCAGTACTTC.

Only one count was recorded for this clone. The chain links TRBV29-1 to TRBJ1-1; TRBD1 aligns across 7 bases. The V segment lost 4 bases and the J segment 1 base; nucleotides outside the gene matches: 15. The germline V gene has CDR1 SQVTM and CDR2 ANQGSEA. The CDR3 spans 17 residues. In DNA form, the CDR3 reads TGCAGCGTTGTATTTCGACAGGGTTGGGGAGAGAACACTGAAGCTTTCTTT. Translation: CSVVFRQGWGENTEAFF. Full variable domain (missing parts from reference TRBV29-1 and TRBJ1-1): SAVISQKPSRDICQRGTSLTIQCQVDSQVTMMFWYRQQPGQSLTLIATANQGSEATYESGFVIDKFPISRPNLTFSTLTVSNMSPEDSSIYLCSVVFRQGWGENTEAFFGQGTRLTVV.

This sequence joins TRBV6-1 and TRBJ1-5, with D perhaps matching TRBD1 (5 bases). The CDR3 sequence is 14 residues long. V lost 7 bases to trimming and J lost 2 bases, with 12 bases between them. Germline CDR1 MNHNS, CDR2 SASEGT. The CDR3, as DNA: TGTGCCAGCAAGGAAGGGGCCGGCAATCAGCCCCAGCATTTT. This sequence encodes CASKEGAGNQPQHF.

V is TRBV2 and J is TRBJ2-7; D is unresolved. CDR1 and CDR2 from the germline V gene are SNHLY and FYNNEI. The V gene lost 6 bases and the J gene lost 3 bases, with 9 bases spanning the gap. This CDR3 spans 12 amino acids. CDR3 DNA: TGTGCCAGCAGGGGCCCCGACTACGAGCAGTACTTC. This encodes CASRGPDYEQYF.

The CDR3 DNA follows: TGTGCCAGCAGCTCCCAAGGGGGCGGAAACCTTTATTCACCCCTCCACTTT. It encodes CASSSQGGGNLYSPLHF. The chain uses TRBV7-9 and TRBJ1-6; 7 nucleotides agree with TRBD1. The junction had 14 bases not matched to a gene; V was cut back by 4 bases and J by 8 bases. This CDR3 spans 17 amino acids. Germline values: CDR1 SEHNR, CDR2 FQNEAQ (reference sequence). The whole variable domain, filled in from reference TRBV7-9 and TRBJ1-6, reads DTGVSQNPRHKITKRGQNVTFRCDPISEHNRLYWYRQTLGQGPEFLTYFQNEAQLEKSRLLSDRFSAERPKGSFSTLEIQRTEQGDSAMYLCASSSQGGGNLYSPLHFGNGTRLTVT.

V is TRBV6-5 and J is TRBJ1-4; D might be TRBD1 (5 bases). V lost 0 bases and J 10 bases, leaving 18 bases between the germline ends. Germline CDR1 is MNHEY and CDR2 is SVGAGI. The CDR3 has 16 residues. The CDR3 nucleotides read TGTGCCAGCAGTTACTCTGCGTCAGGGCGAGGTGTAAAACTGTTTTTT. It yields the protein CASSYSASGRGVKLFF.

The gene calls are TRBV4-3 and TRBJ2-1; tentative D call: TRBD1 (6 bases). CDR1 is LGHNA and CDR2 is YSLEER in the germline V gene. Trimming removed 1 base from V and 7 bases from J, with 11 bases in between. This CDR3 is built from 14 residues. CDR3 in DNA: TGCGCCAGCAGCCAAGGAAGGGGGTTAAATGAGCAGTTCTTC. Encoded protein: CASSQGRGLNEQFF.

The chain uses TRBV5-3 and TRBJ2-3; maybe TRBD1 (6 bases). TRBV5-3 counts as an open reading frame of uncertain function. The CDR3 runs to 18 residues. Deletions cut 2 bases from V and 0 bases from J, with 19 bases between. This CDR3 reads CARSFRQAHVSSTDTQYF. The CDR3 nucleotides are TGTGCCAGAAGCTTCAGACAGGCGCATGTCTCTAGCACAGATACGCAGTATTTT.

This chain uses TRBV4-2 with TRBJ2-3; D gene unclear. The CDR3 has 15 residues. The germline gives CDR1 LGHNA, CDR2 YNFKEQ. Deletions cut 4 bases from V and 2 bases from J, with 13 bases between. CDR3 loop: CASSPSLTSTDTQYF. The CDR3 DNA reads TGTGCCAGCAGCCCGTCCCTCACTTCCACAGATACGCAGTATTTT.